One sample yielded the 5 T cell receptor beta chains listed below, sequenced in a study of neurological immune-mediated disorders. TCRdb re-analysed the 5' RACE reads in MiXCR, keeping a single row per CDR3 protein. Among about 66,000 distinct CDR3 sequences, 4.5% were seen once, and the ten largest hold 5.5% to 8%. Sequenced sample: PBMCs. The receptors come from a young man with multiple sclerosis.

In its sample, this clonotype was seen many times. V and J are TRBV4-2 and TRBJ2-2; no definite D call. Germline CDR1 LGHNA, CDR2 YNFKEQ. This CDR3 has 16 residues. With 0 bases removed from V and 4 bases from J, the gap between germline ends came to 12 bases. CDR3 in DNA: TGTGCCAGCAGCCAAGATGCTCGCAGATCCACCGGGGAGCTGTTTTTT. It encodes CASSQDARRSTGELFF.

This clonotype appeared a single time. The junction and the germline gene differ at one end; a read error may be behind it. The gene calls are TRBV4-2 and TRBJ2-2, with D perhaps given as TRBD1 or TRBD2 (6 bases each). Germline V gene sequence: CDR1 LGHNA, CDR2 YNFKEQ. CDR3 length: 14 residues. CDR3 amino acids: CASSQQGNTGGLFF. The CDR3 nucleotides read TGTGCCAGCAGCCAACAGGGGAACACCGGGGGGCTGTTTTTT.

This clonotype was detected many times. The V call is TRBV7-9, the J call TRBJ1-6; TRBD1 might be the D (5 bases). The V gene's germline CDR1 is SEHNR and CDR2 FQNEAQ (reference sequence). Trimming cost V 4 bases and J 7 bases, with 14 bases left between them. The CDR3 sequence is 15 residues long. The CDR3 here is CASSWGGARNSPLHF. CDR3 DNA: TGTGCCAGCAGCTGGGGAGGGGCAAGGAATTCACCCCTCCACTTT.

The table lists this clonotype with many counts. The chain couples TRBV6-5 to TRBJ1-1; D call uncertain. Trimming removed 8 bases at V and 1 base at J, with 11 bases between. CDR3 size: 13 residues. Germline V gene lookup returns CDR1 MNHEY and CDR2 SVGAGI. The CDR3 sequence: CASLTDWNTEAFF. The DNA of the CDR3 is TGTGCCAGCCTAACAGACTGGAACACTGAAGCTTTCTTT.

The table lists this clonotype with many counts. The chain recombines TRBV3-1 with TRBJ1-1; D is ambiguous. The CDR3 covers 16 residues. Germline loops: CDR1 LGHDT, CDR2 YNNKEL (reference sequence). Trimming removed 0 bases at V and 0 bases at J, with 11 bases between. The CDR3 DNA reads as TGTGCCAGCAGCCAAGATTTAGGACGGATGAACACTGAAGCTTTCTTT. The encoded protein is CASSQDLGRMNTEAFF.